What follows describes a single T cell receptor (beta chain). The source of the sample is a study of cytomegalovirus exposure and HLA in healthy donors. The CDR3 spans 14 residues. Trimming took 4 bases from V and 4 from J; bases not matched to a gene: 7. The germline V gene encodes CDR1 LNHDA and CDR2 SQIVND (reference sequence). Produced via immunoSEQ multiplex PCR; TCRdb's table is partial and in-frame only. The data hold roughly 77,000 clones, with over 85% observed a single time. The chain employs TRBV19 and TRBJ2-7; 7 bases are shared with TRBD1. Source material: PBMCs. This TCR derives from a woman aged 18-35 years in good health and CMV-seronegative. The CDR3 loop is CASSTLDRAYEQYF. CDR3 DNA sequence: TGTGCCAGTAGTACTCTAGACAGGGCGTACGAGCAGTACTTC.